Listed below are T cell receptor beta chains from one sample, sequenced in a study of T cell responses to AZD1222 COVID-19 vaccine. Assay used: immunoSEQ multiplex PCR; TCRdb lists only in-frame clones, some missing. Of about 110,000 clones detected, over 80% appear once; the ten largest clones hold 7.5% to 9.5%. This specimen consisted of peripheral blood, obtained 28 days after the second AZD1222 dose. The receptors derive from an adult who received the AZD1222 COVID-19 vaccine. The CDR3 runs from the conserved cysteine through the conserved F or W. The D gene is left open where the match is weak.

V gene,D gene,J gene,CDR3 protein,CDR3 DNA
TRBV5-1,TRBD2,TRBJ2-3,CASSIRRRTSVSTDTQYF,TGCGCCAGCAGCATCAGAAGGCGGACTAGCGTTAGCACAGATACGCAGTATTTT
TRBV25-1,NA,TRBJ1-2,CASSPGGKYGYTF,TGTGCCAGCAGTCCGGGGGGAAAGTATGGCTACACCTTC
TRBV28,NA,TRBJ1-4,CASSHRVGDQKLFF,TGTGCCAGCAGTCACAGGGTTGGGGACCAAAAACTGTTTTTT
TRBV7-2,TRBD2,TRBJ2-3,CASSLGASGSTDTQYF,TGTGCCAGCAGCCTCGGTGCTAGCGGGAGCACAGATACGCAGTATTTT
TRBV6-5,NA,TRBJ2-1,CASRGGPQSYNEQFF,TGTGCCAGCAGAGGGGGGCCCCAATCCTACAATGAGCAGTTCTTC
TRBV5-1,NA,TRBJ2-7,CASSLALGTYEQYF,TGCGCCAGCAGCTTGGCATTGGGGACCTACGAGCAGTACTTC
TRBV27,TRBD1,TRBJ1-6,CASNSRGISAHGSPLHF,TGTGCCAGCAATAGCAGGGGGATTTCAGCCCATGGGTCACCCCTCCACTTT
TRBV4-2,TRBD1,TRBJ2-1,CASSRRQGENNEQFF,TGTGCCAGCAGCCGCCGGCAGGGGGAAAACAATGAGCAGTTCTTC
TRBV12-5,NA,TRBJ2-3,CASAPGSTDTQYF,TGTGCTAGTGCCCCCGGCAGCACAGATACGCAGTATTTT
TRBV5-5,TRBD2,TRBJ2-5,CASSFLGGQETQYF,TGTGCCAGCAGCTTTTTGGGGGGGCAAGAGACCCAGTACTTC